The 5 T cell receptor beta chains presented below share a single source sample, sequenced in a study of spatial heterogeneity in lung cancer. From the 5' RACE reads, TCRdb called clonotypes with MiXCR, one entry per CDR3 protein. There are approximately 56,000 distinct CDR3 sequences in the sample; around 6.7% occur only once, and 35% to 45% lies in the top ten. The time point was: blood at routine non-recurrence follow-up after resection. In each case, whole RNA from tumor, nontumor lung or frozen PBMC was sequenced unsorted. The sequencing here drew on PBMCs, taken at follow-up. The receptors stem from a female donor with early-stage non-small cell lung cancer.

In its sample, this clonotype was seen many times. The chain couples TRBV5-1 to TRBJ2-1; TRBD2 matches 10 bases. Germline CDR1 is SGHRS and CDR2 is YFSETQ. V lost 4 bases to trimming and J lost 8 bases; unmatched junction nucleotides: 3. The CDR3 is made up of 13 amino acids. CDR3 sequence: CASSQLAGDEQFF. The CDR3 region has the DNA TGCGCCAGCAGCCAGCTAGCGGGGGATGAGCAGTTCTTC. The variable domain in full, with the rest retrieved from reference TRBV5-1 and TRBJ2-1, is KAGVTQTPRYLIKTRGQQVTLSCSPISGHRSVSWYQQTPGQGLQFLFEYFSETQRNKGNFPGRFSGRQFSNSRSEMNVSTLELGDSALYLCASSQLAGDEQFFGPGTRLTVL.

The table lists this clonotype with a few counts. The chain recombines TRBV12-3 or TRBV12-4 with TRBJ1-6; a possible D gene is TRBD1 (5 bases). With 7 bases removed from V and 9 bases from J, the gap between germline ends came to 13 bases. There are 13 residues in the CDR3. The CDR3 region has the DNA TGTGCCAGCAAGAGGGGCGGCGGTTCACCCCTCCACTTT. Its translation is CASKRGGGSPLHF.

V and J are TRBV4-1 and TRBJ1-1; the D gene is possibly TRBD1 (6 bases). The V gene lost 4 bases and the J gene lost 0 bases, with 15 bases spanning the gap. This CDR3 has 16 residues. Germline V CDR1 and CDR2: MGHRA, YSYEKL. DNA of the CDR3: TGCGCCAGCAGCCCGTCGACGGGACAAATGAACACTGAAGCTTTCTTT. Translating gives CASSPSTGQMNTEAFF.

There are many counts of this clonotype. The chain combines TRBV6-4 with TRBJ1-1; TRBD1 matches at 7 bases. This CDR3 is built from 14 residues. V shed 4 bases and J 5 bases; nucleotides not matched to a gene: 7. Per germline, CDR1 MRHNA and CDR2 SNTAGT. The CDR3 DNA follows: TGTGCCAGCAGTGCGACAGGGAGTGCTACTGAAGCTTTCTTT. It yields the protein CASSATGSATEAFF.

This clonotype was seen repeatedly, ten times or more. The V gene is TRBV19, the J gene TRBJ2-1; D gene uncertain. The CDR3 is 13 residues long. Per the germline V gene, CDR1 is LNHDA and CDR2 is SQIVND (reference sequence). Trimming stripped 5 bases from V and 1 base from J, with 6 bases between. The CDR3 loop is CASSPTSYNEQFF. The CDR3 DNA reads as TGTGCCAGTAGTCCCACGTCCTACAATGAGCAGTTCTTC.